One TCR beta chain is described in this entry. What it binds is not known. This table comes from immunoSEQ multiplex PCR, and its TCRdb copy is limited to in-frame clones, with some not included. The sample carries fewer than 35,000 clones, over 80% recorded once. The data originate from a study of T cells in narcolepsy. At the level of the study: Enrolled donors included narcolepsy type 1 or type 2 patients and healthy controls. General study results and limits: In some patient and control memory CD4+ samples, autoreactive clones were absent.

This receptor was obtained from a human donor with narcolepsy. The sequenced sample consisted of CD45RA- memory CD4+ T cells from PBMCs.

The CDR3 sequence: CASSPAQGGYGYTF. The DNA for the CDR3 is TGTGCCAGCTCACCGGCACAGGGAGGCTATGGCTACACCTTC. This chain uses TRBV18 with TRBJ1-2, with a weak D call TRBD1 (6 bases). This CDR3 contains 14 residues. Germline assignment: CDR1 KGHSH and CDR2 LQKENI. Deletions cut 3 bases from V and 4 bases from J, with 12 bases between.